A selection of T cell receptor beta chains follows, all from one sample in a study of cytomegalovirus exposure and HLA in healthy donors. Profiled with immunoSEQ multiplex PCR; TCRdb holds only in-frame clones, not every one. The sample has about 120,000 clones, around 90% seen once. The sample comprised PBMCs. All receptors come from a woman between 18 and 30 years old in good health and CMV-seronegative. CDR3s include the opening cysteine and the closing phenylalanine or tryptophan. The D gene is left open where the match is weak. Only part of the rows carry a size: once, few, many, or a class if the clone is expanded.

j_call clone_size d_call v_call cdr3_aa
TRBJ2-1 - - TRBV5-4 CASTPYTSNEQFF
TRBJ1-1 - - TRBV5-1 CASSFNGIPGDTEAFF
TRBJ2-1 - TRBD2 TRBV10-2 CASSHGTSGRHYNEQFF
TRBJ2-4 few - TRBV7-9 CASSAGSDIQYF
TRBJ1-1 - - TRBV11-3 CASSPAYPNTEAFF
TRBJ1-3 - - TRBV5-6 CASSLDLGGAGNTIYF
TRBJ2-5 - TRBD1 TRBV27 CASSSRFFGTGVQETQYF
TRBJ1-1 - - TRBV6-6 CASSPTNTEAFF
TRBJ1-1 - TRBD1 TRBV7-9 CASSLGTGPEDTEAFF
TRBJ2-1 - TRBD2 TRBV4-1 CASSHPRVSGRSSYNEQFF
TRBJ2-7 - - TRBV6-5 CASRVAVDSYEQYF
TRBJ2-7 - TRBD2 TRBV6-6 CARRPGLARHEQYF
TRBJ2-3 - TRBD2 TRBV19 CASSFYSGRATDTQYF
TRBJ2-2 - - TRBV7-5 CVRSQGQGNTGELFF
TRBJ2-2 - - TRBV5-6 CASSLVELPGELFF
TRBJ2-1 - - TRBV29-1 CSVEDPVTLNEQFF
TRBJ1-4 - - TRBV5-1 CASSLVDFPNEKLFF
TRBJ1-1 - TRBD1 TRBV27 CASSTRQGGIEAFF
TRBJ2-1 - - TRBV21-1 CASSKGSPSDYNEQFF
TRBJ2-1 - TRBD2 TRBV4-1 CASSRRVAGGRNEQFF
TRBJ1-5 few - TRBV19 CASSDREQPQHF
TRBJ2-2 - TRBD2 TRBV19 CASSATSGMNTGELFF
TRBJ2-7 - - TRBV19 CASSLNSQNGEQYF
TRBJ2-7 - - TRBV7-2 CASRQRSSYEQYF
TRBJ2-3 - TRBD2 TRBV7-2 CASSPGRGTDTQYF
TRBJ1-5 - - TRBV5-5 CASSSTTGRNQPQHF